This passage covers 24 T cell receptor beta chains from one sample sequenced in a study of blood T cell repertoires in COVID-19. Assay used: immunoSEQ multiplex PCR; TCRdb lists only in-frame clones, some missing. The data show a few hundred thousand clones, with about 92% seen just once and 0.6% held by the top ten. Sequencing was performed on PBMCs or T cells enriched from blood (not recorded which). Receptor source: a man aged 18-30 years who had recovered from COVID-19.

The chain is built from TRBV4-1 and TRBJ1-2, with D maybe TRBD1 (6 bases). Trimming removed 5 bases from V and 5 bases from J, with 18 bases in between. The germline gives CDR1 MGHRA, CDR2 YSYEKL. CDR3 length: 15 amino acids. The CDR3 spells CASSEQPTGKYGYTF. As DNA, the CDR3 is TGCGCCAGCAGCGAACAGCCGACAGGCAAATATGGCTACACCTTC.

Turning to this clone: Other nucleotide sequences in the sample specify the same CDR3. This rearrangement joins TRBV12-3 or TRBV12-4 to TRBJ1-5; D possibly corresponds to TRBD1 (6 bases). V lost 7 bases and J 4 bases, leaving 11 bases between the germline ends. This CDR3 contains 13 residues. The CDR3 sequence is CASTSQGNQPQHF. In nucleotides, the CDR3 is TGTGCCAGCACCTCTCAGGGGAATCAGCCCCAGCATTTT.

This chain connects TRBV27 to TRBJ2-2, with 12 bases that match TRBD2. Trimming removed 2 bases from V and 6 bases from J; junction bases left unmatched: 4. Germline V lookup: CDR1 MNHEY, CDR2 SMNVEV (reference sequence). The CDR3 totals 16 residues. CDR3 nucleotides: TGTGCCAGCAGTTTACGACTAGCGGGAGCGGCCGGGGAGCTGTTTTTT. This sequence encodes CASSLRLAGAAGELFF.

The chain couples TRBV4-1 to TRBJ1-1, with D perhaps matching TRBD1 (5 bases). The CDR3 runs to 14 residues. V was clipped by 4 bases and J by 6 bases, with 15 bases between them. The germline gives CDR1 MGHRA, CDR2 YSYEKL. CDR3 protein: CASSPHGGDSEAFF. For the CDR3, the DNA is TGCGCCAGCAGCCCCCACGGGGGGGACTCTGAAGCTTTCTTT.

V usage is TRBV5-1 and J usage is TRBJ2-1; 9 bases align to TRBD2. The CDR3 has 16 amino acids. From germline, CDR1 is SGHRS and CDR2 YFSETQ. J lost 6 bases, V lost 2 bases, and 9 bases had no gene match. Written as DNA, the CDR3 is TGCGCCAGCAGCTTCCTCGACGCGGGAGGGCCCAATGAGCAGTTCTTC. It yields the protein CASSFLDAGGPNEQFF.

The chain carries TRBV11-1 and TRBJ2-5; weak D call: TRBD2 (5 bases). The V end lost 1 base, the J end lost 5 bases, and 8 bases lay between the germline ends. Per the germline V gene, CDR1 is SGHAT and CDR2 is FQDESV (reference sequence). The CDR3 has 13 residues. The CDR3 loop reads CASSLVGGETQYF. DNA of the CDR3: TGTGCCAGCAGCTTAGTTGGCGGGGAGACCCAGTACTTC.

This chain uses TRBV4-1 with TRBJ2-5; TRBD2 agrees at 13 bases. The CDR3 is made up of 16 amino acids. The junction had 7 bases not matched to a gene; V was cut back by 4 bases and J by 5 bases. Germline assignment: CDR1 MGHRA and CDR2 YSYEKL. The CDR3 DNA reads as TGCGCCAGCAGCCGACGACTAGCGGGAGGACGGGAGACCCAGTACTTC. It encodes CASSRRLAGGRETQYF.

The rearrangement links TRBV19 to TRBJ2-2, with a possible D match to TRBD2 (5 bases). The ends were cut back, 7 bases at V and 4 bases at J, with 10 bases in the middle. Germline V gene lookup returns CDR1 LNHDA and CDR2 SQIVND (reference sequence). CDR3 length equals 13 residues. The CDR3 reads CASKAGFTGELFF. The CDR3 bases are TGTGCCAGTAAGGCGGGTTTCACCGGGGAGCTGTTTTTT. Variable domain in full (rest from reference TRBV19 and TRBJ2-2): DGGITQSPKYLFRKEGQNVTLSCEQNLNHDAMYWYRQDPGQGLRLIYYSQIVNDFQKGDIAEGYSVSREKKESFPLTVTSAQKNPTAFYLCASKAGFTGELFFGEGSRLTVL.

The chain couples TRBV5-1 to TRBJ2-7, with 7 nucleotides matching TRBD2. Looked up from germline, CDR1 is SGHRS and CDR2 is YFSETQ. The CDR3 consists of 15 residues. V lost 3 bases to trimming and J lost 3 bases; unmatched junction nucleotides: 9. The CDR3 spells CASSSWGGLNYEQYF. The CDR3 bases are TGCGCCAGCAGCTCCTGGGGAGGGTTGAACTACGAGCAGTACTTC. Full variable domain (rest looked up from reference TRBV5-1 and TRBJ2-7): KAGVTQTPRYLIKTRGQQVTLSCSPISGHRSVSWYQQTPGQGLQFLFEYFSETQRNKGNFPGRFSGRQFSNSRSEMNVSTLELGDSALYLCASSSWGGLNYEQYFGPGTRLTVT.

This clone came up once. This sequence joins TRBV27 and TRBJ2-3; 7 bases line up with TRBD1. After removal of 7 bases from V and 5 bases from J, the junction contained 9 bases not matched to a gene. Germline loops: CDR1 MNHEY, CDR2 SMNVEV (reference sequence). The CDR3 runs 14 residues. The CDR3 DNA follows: TGTGCCAGCATTCGGAGAGGGGGCCTAGATACGCAGTATTTT. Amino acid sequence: CASIRRGGLDTQYF.

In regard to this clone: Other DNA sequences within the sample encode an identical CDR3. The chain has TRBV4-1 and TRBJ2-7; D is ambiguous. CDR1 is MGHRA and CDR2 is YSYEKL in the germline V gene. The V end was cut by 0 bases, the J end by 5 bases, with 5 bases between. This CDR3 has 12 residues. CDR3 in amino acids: CASSQDRDEQYF. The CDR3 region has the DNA TGCGCCAGCAGCCAAGATCGCGACGAGCAGTACTTC.

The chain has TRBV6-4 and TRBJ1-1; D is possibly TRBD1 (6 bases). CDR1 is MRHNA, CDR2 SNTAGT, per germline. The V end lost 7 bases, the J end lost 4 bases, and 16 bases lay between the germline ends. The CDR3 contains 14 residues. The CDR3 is CASKQQGTATEAFF. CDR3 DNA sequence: TGTGCCAGCAAACAACAGGGTACTGCCACTGAAGCTTTCTTT.

CDR3 loop: CASGRGGPDEQYF. As DNA, the CDR3 is TGTGCCAGCGGGCGGGGGGGACCCGACGAGCAGTACTTC. The V gene is TRBV6-5, the J gene TRBJ2-7; 9 positions match TRBD2. CDR3 length: 13 amino acids. Trimming took 8 bases from V and 5 from J; bases not matched to a gene: 7. Per the germline V gene, CDR1 is MNHEY and CDR2 is SVGAGI.

The CDR3 DNA follows: TGTGCCAGCAGCCGGACAGATAGTAATAACTATGGCTACACCTTC. Translating gives CASSRTDSNNYGYTF. The chain employs TRBV3-1 (or the pseudogene TRBV3-2) and TRBJ1-2; perhaps TRBD1 as D (6 bases). CDR1 is LGHDT and CDR2 is YNNKEL in the germline V gene (reference sequence). Trimming removed 4 bases at V and 1 base at J, with 13 bases between. The length of the CDR3 is 15 residues.

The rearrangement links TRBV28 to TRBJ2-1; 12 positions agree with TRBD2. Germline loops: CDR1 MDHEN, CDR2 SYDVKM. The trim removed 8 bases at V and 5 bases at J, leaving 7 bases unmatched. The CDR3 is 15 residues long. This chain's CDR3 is CASSKRLAGDNEQFF. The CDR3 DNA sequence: TGTGCCAGCTCCAAAAGACTAGCGGGAGACAATGAGCAGTTCTTC.

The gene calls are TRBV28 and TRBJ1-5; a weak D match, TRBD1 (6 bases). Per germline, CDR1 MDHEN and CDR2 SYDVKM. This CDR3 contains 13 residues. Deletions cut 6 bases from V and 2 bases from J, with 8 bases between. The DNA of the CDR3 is TGTGCCAGCAGAAACAGGGGCAATCAGCCCCAGCATTTT. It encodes CASRNRGNQPQHF. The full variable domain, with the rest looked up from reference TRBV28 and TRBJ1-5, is DVKVTQSSRYLVKRTGEKVFLECVQDMDHENMFWYRQDPGLGLRLIYFSYDVKMKEKGDIPEGYSVSREKKERFSLILESASTNQTSMYLCASRNRGNQPQHFGDGTRLSIL.

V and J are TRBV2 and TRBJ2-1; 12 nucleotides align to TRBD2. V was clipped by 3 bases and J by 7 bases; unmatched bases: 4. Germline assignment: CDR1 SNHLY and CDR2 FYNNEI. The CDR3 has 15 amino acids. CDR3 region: CASSDGLAGRNEQFF. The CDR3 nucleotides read TGTGCCAGCAGTGACGGACTAGCGGGACGTAATGAGCAGTTCTTC.

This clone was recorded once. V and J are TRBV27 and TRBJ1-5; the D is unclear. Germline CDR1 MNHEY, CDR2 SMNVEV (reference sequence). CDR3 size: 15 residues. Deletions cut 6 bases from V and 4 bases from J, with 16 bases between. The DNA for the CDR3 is TGTGCCAGCAGAGAGGCCACCACGGGGAATCAGCCCCAGCATTTT. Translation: CASREATTGNQPQHF.

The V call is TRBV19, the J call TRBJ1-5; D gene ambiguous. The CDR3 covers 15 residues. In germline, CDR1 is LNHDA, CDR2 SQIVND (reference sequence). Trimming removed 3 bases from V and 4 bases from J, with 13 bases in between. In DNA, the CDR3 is TGTGCCAGTAGTATGCCGCCGGGGAATAATCAGCCCCAGCATTTT. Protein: CASSMPPGNNQPQHF.

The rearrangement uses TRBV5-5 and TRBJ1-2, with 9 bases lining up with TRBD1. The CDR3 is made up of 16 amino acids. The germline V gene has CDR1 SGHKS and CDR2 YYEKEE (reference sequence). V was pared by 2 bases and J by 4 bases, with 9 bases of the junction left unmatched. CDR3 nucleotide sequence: TGTGCCAGCAGCTTAGGGGGGACAGGGAGGGTCTATGGCTACACCTTC. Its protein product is CASSLGGTGRVYGYTF.

CDR3 in amino acids: CASSKYRGQYQETQYF. The DNA for the CDR3 is TGTGCCAGCAGCAAATACAGGGGCCAGTACCAAGAGACCCAGTACTTC. This chain links TRBV7-8 with TRBJ2-5; 7 positions agree with TRBD1. The V gene end was trimmed by 5 bases and the J gene end by 0 bases; junction bases not matched to a gene: 9. There are 16 residues in the CDR3. CDR1 and CDR2 from the germline V gene are SGHVS and FQNEAQ.

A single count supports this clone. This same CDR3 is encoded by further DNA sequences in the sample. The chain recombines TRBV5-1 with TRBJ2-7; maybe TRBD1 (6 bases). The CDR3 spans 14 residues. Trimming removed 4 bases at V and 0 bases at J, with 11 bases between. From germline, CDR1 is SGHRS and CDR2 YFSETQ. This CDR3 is CASSLGQSSYEQYF. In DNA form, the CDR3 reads TGCGCCAGCAGCCTAGGACAGAGCTCCTACGAGCAGTACTTC.

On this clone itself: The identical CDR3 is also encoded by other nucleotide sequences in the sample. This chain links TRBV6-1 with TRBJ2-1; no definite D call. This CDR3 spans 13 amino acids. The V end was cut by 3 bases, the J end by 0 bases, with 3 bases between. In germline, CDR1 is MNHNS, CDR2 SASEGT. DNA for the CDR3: TGTGCCAGCAGTGAGAGCTCCTACAATGAGCAGTTCTTC. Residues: CASSESSYNEQFF.

The CDR3 is CASSPGQGRTGANVLTF. In DNA, the CDR3 is TGTGCCAGCAGCCCGGGACAGGGAAGGACTGGGGCCAACGTCCTGACTTTC. The rearrangement joins TRBV5-4 to TRBJ2-6, with 9 bases identical to TRBD1. Looked up from germline, CDR1 is SGHNT and CDR2 is YYREEE (reference sequence). The CDR3 runs to 17 residues. With V trimmed by 4 bases and J by 2 bases, 7 bases remained unmatched.